This T cell receptor (beta chain) derives from a study of vaccination and CD4 T cells after COVID-19. Germline loops: CDR1 SGHTA, CDR2 FQGNSA. V dropped 2 bases and J dropped 1; count of bases not matched to a gene: 7. The CDR3 has 17 residues. Cultured CD4+ T cells had their DNA profiled by the Oncomine TCR Beta short-read assay. In TCRdb, the PCR reads were re-called with MiXCR into one record per CDR3 protein. The sample lists about 18,000 distinct CDR3 sequences, 45% occurring once. The study's findings and limits: When vaccine-specific clones from convalescent patients were examined, 304 of 307 were spike mono-reactive.

Treatment meaning: approximately nine-day PBMC culture with coronavirus spike peptide pools or control peptides (ViraFEST assay). Concerning this clonotype itself: Antigen: not known.

This sequence originates from a human donor who received a COVID-19 vaccine. The starting material was CD4+ T cells from blood, cultured in vitro, obtained before SARS-CoV-2 vaccination. V usage is TRBV7-2 and J usage is TRBJ2-3; 9 bases fit TRBD2. CDR3 DNA sequence: TGTGCCAGCAGCTTATTTGCGGTAGCGGGGGGCACAGATACGCAGTATTTT. Translated: CASSLFAVAGGTDTQYF.